These 27 T cell receptor beta chains share one sample of origin, sequenced in a study of cytomegalovirus exposure and HLA in healthy donors. The PCR contained 60 Vbeta and 13 Jbeta primers. Clones were read by immunoSEQ multiplex PCR, and TCRdb kept only the in-frame ones, dropping some. The top ten hold 3.5% to 4% of the sample, which has more than 150,000 clones, 65% to 85% seen once. Sequencing was done on a sample of PBMCs. These receptors all stem from a man aged 50-59 years in good health and CMV-seronegative.

The CDR3 sequence is CASSPQGPYNEQFF. The CDR3 DNA follows: TGTGCCAGCAGTCCACAGGGACCCTACAATGAGCAGTTCTTC. The J gene is TRBJ2-1, the V gene TRBV6-6; possibly TRBD1 for D (6 bases). The CDR3 has 14 residues. V was clipped by 5 bases and J by 2 bases, with 10 bases between them. Germline V gene data show CDR1 as MNHNY and CDR2 as SVGAGI (reference sequence).

The chain employs TRBV27 and TRBJ1-1; D perhaps matches TRBD1 (5 bases). Trimming took 1 base from V and 1 from J, leaving 7 bases between them. There are 14 residues in the CDR3. Germline values: CDR1 MNHEY, CDR2 SMNVEV (reference sequence). CDR3 in amino acids: CASSLFQGNTEAFF. In nucleotides, the CDR3 is TGTGCCAGCAGTTTATTCCAGGGGAACACTGAAGCTTTCTTT.

J is TRBJ2-2 and V is TRBV11-2, with a tentative D call TRBD2 (6 bases). The V end was cut by 1 base, the J end by 7 bases, with 19 bases between. Germline V gene data show CDR1 as SGHAT and CDR2 as FQNNGV. CDR3 size: 17 residues. CDR3 coding DNA: TGTGCCAGCAGCTTAGTCTTACTAGCAGTAACCGGCGGGGAGCTGTTTTTT. Translating gives CASSLVLLAVTGGELFF.

This chain uses TRBV18 with TRBJ1-2; D is possibly TRBD1 (6 bases). V was shortened by 3 bases and J by 8 bases, with 16 bases between the two germline ends. The CDR3 has 14 residues. Germline-derived CDR1 and CDR2 are KGHSH and LQKENI. The DNA for the CDR3 is TGTGCCAGCTCACCCCGCCCCAGGGGAGAGGGCTACACCTTC. Translated, it gives CASSPRPRGEGYTF. The complete variable domain, with remaining parts taken from reference TRBV18 and TRBJ1-2, reads NAGVMQNPRHLVRRRGQEARLRCSPMKGHSHVYWYRQLPEEGLKFMVYLQKENIIDESGMPKERFSAEFPKEGPSILRIQQVVRGDSAAYFCASSPRPRGEGYTFGSGTRLTVV.

This chain connects TRBV9 to TRBJ2-7, with D perhaps TRBD1 (5 bases). Germline loops: CDR1 SGDLS, CDR2 YYNGEE. This CDR3 has 13 residues. V was trimmed by 0 bases and J by 6 bases, leaving 10 bases between them. This CDR3 is CASSVGQKGEQYF. For the CDR3, the DNA is TGTGCCAGCAGCGTAGGACAGAAGGGCGAGCAGTACTTC.

The V gene is TRBV5-5, the J gene TRBJ1-2; tentatively, D is TRBD1 (5 bases). CDR3 length equals 16 residues. The germline gives CDR1 SGHKS, CDR2 YYEKEE (reference sequence). The ends were cut back, 1 base at V and 0 bases at J, with 13 bases in the middle. The CDR3: CASSLTWGVPNYGYTF. The CDR3 DNA reads as TGTGCCAGCAGCTTGACCTGGGGGGTACCTAACTATGGCTACACCTTC.

The V call is TRBV6-5, the J call TRBJ1-1; D remains unclear. The CDR3 loop spans 13 amino acids. The germline CDR1 and CDR2 sequences are MNHEY and SVGAGI. V was pared by 7 bases and J by 5 bases, with 14 bases between. The DNA of the CDR3 is TGTGCCAGCACCTTCCTAAGAGGGACTGAAGCTTTCTTT. Its protein product is CASTFLRGTEAFF.

The chain recombines TRBV4-3 with TRBJ2-5; D may be TRBD1 (6 bases). The V end lost 1 base, the J end lost 4 bases, and 16 bases lay between the germline ends. CDR3 length: 16 amino acids. Per the germline V gene, CDR1 is LGHNA and CDR2 is YSLEER. The CDR3 loop reads CASSQGHAGAGETQYF. In nucleotides, the CDR3 is TGCGCCAGCAGCCAAGGGCACGCAGGGGCCGGAGAGACCCAGTACTTC.

This clone was counted a few times. This chain uses TRBV7-2 with TRBJ2-5; D gene uncertain. The end of the DNA is better explained by TRBJ2-7, so the J call may be wrong. The CDR3 is 12 residues long. The germline V gene has CDR1 SGHTA and CDR2 FQGNSA. The CDR3 spells CASSDLGYEQYF. CDR3 DNA sequence: TGTGCCAGCAGCGACCTCGGGTACGAGCAGTACTTC.

This chain uses TRBV14 with TRBJ2-3, with a weak D call TRBD1 (5 bases). The germline V gene has CDR1 SGHDN and CDR2 FVKESK. The V end was cut by 0 bases, the J end by 1 base, with 11 bases between. This CDR3 is 16 amino acids long. Here the CDR3 reads CASSQDSGKGTDTQYF. DNA of the CDR3: TGTGCCAGCAGCCAAGATTCAGGGAAAGGCACAGATACGCAGTATTTT.

The chain couples TRBV9 to TRBJ1-1; D unclear. The CDR3 runs 13 residues. Germline CDR1 reads SGDLS; CDR2 reads YYNGEE. Trimming took off 4 bases at V and 3 bases at J, with 10 bases between the two ends. The CDR3 sequence: CASSPRVDTEAFF. Here the CDR3 DNA reads TGTGCCAGCAGCCCTCGAGTGGACACTGAAGCTTTCTTT.

This clone was counted between two and nine times. In nucleotides, the CDR3 is TGTGCCAGCAGCGGGGGGACAGGGACCGGGGAGCTGTTTTTT. Protein: CASSGGTGTGELFF. The rearrangement links TRBV5-6 to TRBJ2-2, with 9 bases lining up with TRBD1. Unmatched junction bases numbered 3, after V lost 4 bases and J lost 5 bases. The V gene's germline CDR1 is SGHDT and CDR2 YYEEEE. This CDR3 has 14 amino acids.

This clone has more than one count but fewer than ten. This chain connects TRBV10-3 to TRBJ1-1; 9 bases map to TRBD1. The CDR3 is made up of 13 amino acids. Germline CDR1 ENHRY, CDR2 SYGVKD. V lost 10 bases and J lost 5; bases outside the gene matches: 8. Written as DNA, the CDR3 is TGTGCCAATTCCGGGACAGGGAGTACTGAAGCTTTCTTT. This sequence encodes CANSGTGSTEAFF.

This chain uses TRBV4-2 with TRBJ2-1; 9 bases map to TRBD1. J was trimmed by 4 bases and V by 5 bases; bases with no gene match: 6. This CDR3 has 15 amino acids. Germline V CDR1 and CDR2: LGHNA, YNFKEQ. The CDR3 bases are TGTGCCAGCAGCTCCGGGACAGGGATTTACAATGAGCAGTTCTTC. Residues: CASSSGTGIYNEQFF.

The chain employs TRBV29-1 and TRBJ2-3, with D perhaps TRBD2 (6 bases). The V and J ends lost 4 bases and 0 bases respectively, with 11 bases between them. Germline CDR1 reads SQVTM; CDR2 reads ANQGSEA. The CDR3 is 14 residues long. The CDR3 bases are TGCAGCGTTGCGGGACTGGATAGCACAGATACGCAGTATTTT. Translation: CSVAGLDSTDTQYF.

The V call is TRBV6-6, the J call TRBJ2-2; TRBD1 aligns across 7 bases. With 10 bases clipped from V and 5 bases from J, the junction kept 16 bases outside the gene matches. The CDR3 length is 16 residues. Germline loops: CDR1 MNHNY, CDR2 SVGAGI (reference sequence). The CDR3 reads CATRVNERQGTGELFF. In nucleotides, the CDR3 is TGTGCCACCAGGGTGAACGAACGACAGGGAACCGGGGAGCTGTTTTTT.

The V call is TRBV15, the J call TRBJ2-7; D is possibly TRBD1 (6 bases). The length of the CDR3 is 15 residues. Germline CDR1 LNHNV, CDR2 YYDKDF (reference sequence). Trimming pared 3 bases from V and 0 bases from J, leaving 12 bases between. The CDR3, as DNA: TGTGCCACCAGCAGGCCACAGGGAAGCTCCTACGAGCAGTACTTC. Its protein is CATSRPQGSSYEQYF.

The V and J genes are TRBV27 and TRBJ1-6, with a possible D match to TRBD1 (6 bases). This CDR3 has 16 residues. Germline loops: CDR1 MNHEY, CDR2 SMNVEV (reference sequence). V dropped 5 bases and J dropped 3 bases, with 14 bases sitting between them. CDR3 region: CASSPIPDSYNSPLHF. The CDR3 nucleotides are TGTGCCAGCAGTCCCATCCCGGACAGCTATAATTCACCCCTCCACTTT.

The chain has TRBV5-6 and TRBJ2-5, with D possibly being TRBD1 (5 bases). The germline V and J ends were trimmed by 4 bases and 6 bases, with 13 bases remaining between them. Germline CDR1 and CDR2: SGHDT and YYEEEE. The CDR3 covers 13 residues. The DNA for the CDR3 is TGTGCCAGCAGCCCCAGACAGAGGCAGACCCAGTACTTC. Residues: CASSPRQRQTQYF. The entire variable domain, with the rest obtained from reference TRBV5-6 and TRBJ2-5, is as follows: DAGVTQSPTHLIKTRGQQVTLRCSPKSGHDTVSWYQQALGQGPQFIFQYYEEEERQRGNFPDRFSGHQFPNYSSELNVNALLLGDSALYLCASSPRQRQTQYFGPGTRLLVL.

The chain combines TRBV7-3 with TRBJ1-1; TRBD1 matches at 7 bases. The CDR3 has 13 amino acids. Germline values: CDR1 SGHTA, CDR2 FQGTGA. After removal of 4 bases from V and 4 bases from J, the junction contained 3 bases not matched to a gene. The CDR3 DNA reads as TGTGCCAGCAGCTCACAGGGGCCCACTGAAGCTTTCTTT. Translation gives CASSSQGPTEAFF.

The V gene is TRBV2, the J gene TRBJ1-4, with a tentative D call TRBD1 (5 bases). CDR1 and CDR2 from the germline V gene are SNHLY and FYNNEI. This CDR3 is built from 14 residues. V lost 7 bases and J 5 bases, leaving 14 bases between the germline ends. The CDR3 DNA reads as TGTGCCAGCAACCTACACAGGCAGAATGAAAAACTGTTTTTT. Encoded protein: CASNLHRQNEKLFF.

The rearrangement joins TRBV5-6 to TRBJ1-2; 8 bases line up with TRBD1. J lost 7 bases, V lost 7 bases, and 9 bases had no gene match. Germline V lookup: CDR1 SGHDT, CDR2 YYEEEE. CDR3 length: 13 amino acids. The CDR3 loop reads CASFDRGGGGYTF. The DNA for the CDR3 is TGTGCCAGCTTCGACAGGGGAGGGGGTGGCTACACCTTC.

This chain joins TRBV13 and TRBJ2-7, with 9 nucleotides matching TRBD1. Germline loops: CDR1 PRHDT, CDR2 FYEKMQ (reference sequence). This CDR3 is built from 14 residues. Trimming removed 5 bases from V and 4 bases from J; junction bases left unmatched: 6. In DNA form, the CDR3 reads TGTGCCAGCAGCCCCCGACAGGGGGTGTACGAGCAGTACTTC. This sequence encodes CASSPRQGVYEQYF.

The V call is TRBV7-2, the J call TRBJ1-6; 8 positions match TRBD1. The junction had 4 bases not matched to a gene; V was cut back by 0 bases and J by 9 bases. This CDR3 comprises 15 residues. CDR1 SGHTA and CDR2 FQGNSA come from the germline V gene. The CDR3 sequence: CASSLAGQGASPLHF. The CDR3 region has the DNA TGTGCCAGCAGCTTAGCAGGACAGGGAGCTTCACCCCTCCACTTT.

This chain links TRBV10-3 with TRBJ2-7; D may be TRBD2 (5 bases). The CDR3 has 15 residues. Germline V CDR1 and CDR2: ENHRY, SYGVKD. V was cut by 3 bases and J by 5 bases, with 17 bases left in between. The CDR3 nucleotides are TGTGCCATCAGTGATCAGAGGGTAGGGATTGACGAGCAGTACTTC. It is translated as CAISDQRVGIDEQYF.

This clone was observed a handful of times. V usage is TRBV7-2 and J usage is TRBJ2-3; D unresolved. Trimming shortened V by 3 bases and J by 5 bases, and 9 bases separated the two germline ends. The CDR3 loop spans 13 amino acids. Germline lookup yields CDR1 SGHTA and CDR2 FQGNSA. DNA of the CDR3: TGTGCCAGCAGCTTCCACGGCGGAGATACGCAGTATTTT. This codes for CASSFHGGDTQYF. Variable domain in full (rest from reference TRBV7-2 and TRBJ2-3): GAGVSQSPSNKVTEKGKDVELRCDPISGHTALYWYRQSLGQGLEFLIYFQGNSAPDKSGLPSDRFSAERTGGSVSTLTIQRTQQEDSAVYLCASSFHGGDTQYFGPGTRLTVL.

V is TRBV29-1 and J is TRBJ1-1; no clear D. This CDR3 has 12 amino acids. Germline V lookup: CDR1 SQVTM, CDR2 ANQGSEA. Deletions cut 5 bases from V and 1 base from J, with 8 bases between. CDR3 residues: CSVWAPNTEAFF. DNA for the CDR3: TGCAGCGTTTGGGCACCGAACACTGAAGCTTTCTTT.